The rows below give T cell receptor beta chains drawn from one sample of a study of cytomegalovirus exposure and HLA in healthy donors. Assay: immunoSEQ multiplex PCR; the TCRdb copy retains only in-frame clones and omits some. The sample consists of around 140,000 clones, around 86% of them appearing once. Source material: PBMCs. The receptors here all came from a woman between 50 and 59 years old in good health and CMV-seropositive. Each CDR3 is given with its conserved first and last residue. The D gene is left open where the match is weak. Not all rows give a size; the values are once, few, many and, for expanded clones, a class.

abundance	v_gene	d_gene	j_gene	CDR3aa	CDR3nt
.	TRBV19	TRBD1	TRBJ1-2	CASRNSRDRDYGYTF	TGTGCCAGTAGGAACTCCCGGGACAGGGACTATGGCTACACCTTC
few	TRBV6-6	TRBD2	TRBJ2-1	CASSSREGPGNEQFF	TGTGCCAGCAGCTCGCGGGAGGGCCCGGGCAATGAGCAGTTCTTC
once	TRBV7-9	.	TRBJ2-7	CASSFPNTYEQYF	TGTGCCAGCAGCTTCCCCAACACCTACGAGCAGTACTTC
.	TRBV7-3	.	TRBJ2-2	CASGTIAGGELFF	TGTGCCAGCGGCACTATAGCTGGCGGGGAGCTGTTTTTT
.	TRBV28	.	TRBJ2-5	CASSLTDRTEIQETQYF	TGTGCCAGCAGTTTAACTGACAGGACGGAGATCCAAGAGACCCAGTACTTC
.	TRBV27	TRBD2	TRBJ2-2	CASSFQASGGVNTGELFF	TGTGCCAGCAGTTTCCAGGCGAGCGGGGGGGTGAACACCGGGGAGCTGTTTTTT
.	TRBV27	.	TRBJ1-2	CASSLAQSRPDGYTF	TGTGCCAGCAGTTTGGCTCAGTCCAGGCCGGATGGCTACACCTTC
.	TRBV6-5	.	TRBJ2-3	CASSYEGVSTQYF	TGTGCCAGCAGTTACGAAGGGGTTAGTACGCAGTATTTT
once	TRBV5-1	.	TRBJ1-1	CASSLAGVGTEAFF	TGCGCCAGCAGCTTGGCAGGGGTGGGGACTGAAGCTTTCTTT
once	TRBV10-3	TRBD2	TRBJ2-4	CAISPSSGGAFANIQYF	TGTGCCATCAGTCCTTCTAGCGGGGGGGCCTTTGCAAACATTCAGTACTTC
.	TRBV5-1	TRBD2	TRBJ2-5	CASRLGVTGGETQYF	TGCGCCAGCAGGCTGGGGGTAACGGGGGGAGAGACCCAGTACTTC
.	TRBV11-3	.	TRBJ2-1	CASSLVGGEQFF	TGTGCCAGCAGCTTAGTAGGGGGTGAGCAGTTCTTC
.	TRBV30	.	TRBJ2-1	CAGGFNEQLF	TGTGCCGGAGGATTCAATGAGCAGCTCTTC
.	TRBV2	.	TRBJ1-5	CASSQGSHQPQHF	TGTGCCAGCAGTCAGGGAAGTCATCAGCCCCAGCATTTT
.	TRBV29-1	.	TRBJ2-1	CSVEEGLASSYNEQFF	TGCAGCGTTGAAGAGGGGCTAGCGTCATCCTACAATGAGCAGTTCTTC
.	TRBV19	TRBD2	TRBJ2-3	CASSGTSGYTDTQYF	TGTGCCAGTAGTGGGACTAGCGGGTACACAGATACGCAGTATTTT
.	TRBV5-1	TRBD2	TRBJ2-5	CASSSGAGGGARETQYF	TGCGCCAGCAGCTCGGGGGCTGGCGGGGGGGCTAGAGAGACCCAGTACTTC
once	TRBV5-4	.	TRBJ1-4	CASSLEGGEKLFF	TGTGCCAGCAGCTTGGAGGGGGGGGAAAAACTGTTTTTT
.	TRBV19	TRBD1	TRBJ1-1	CASIGGTRDRGRSEAFF	TGTGCCAGTATCGGGGGAACCCGGGACAGGGGGCGTAGTGAAGCTTTCTTT
once	TRBV7-9	.	TRBJ2-7	CASSSLSSYEQYF	TGTGCCAGCAGCTCCCTTAGCTCCTACGAGCAGTACTTC
.	TRBV6-5	.	TRBJ2-7	CASSRAGPYEQYF	TGTGCCAGCAGTAGGGCGGGCCCCTACGAGCAGTACTTC
once	TRBV10-2	.	TRBJ2-3	CASSPLSGPTDTQYF	TGCGCCAGCAGTCCCCTCAGCGGACCAACAGATACGCAGTATTTT
.	TRBV18	.	TRBJ2-7	CASSPQGMNEQYF	TGTGCCAGCTCACCACAGGGGATGAACGAGCAGTACTTC
.	TRBV7-9	TRBD1	TRBJ2-5	CASSSTGTGGETQYF	TGTGCCAGCAGCTCTACCGGGACAGGGGGAGAGACCCAGTACTTC
few	TRBV5-1	.	TRBJ2-2	CASSLDPPQSGELFF	TGCGCCAGCAGCTTGGACCCCCCCCAGTCCGGGGAGCTGTTTTTT
.	TRBV9	.	TRBJ1-4	CASSVNPKREDYEKLFF	TGTGCCAGCAGCGTCAACCCCAAGAGGGAGGATTACGAAAAACTGTTTTTT
.	TRBV5-1	.	TRBJ1-2	CASSLQGINYGYTF	TGCGCCAGCAGCCTTCAGGGAATCAACTATGGCTACACCTTC
.	TRBV10-1	.	TRBJ2-3	CASSSQGSADTQYF	TGCGCCAGCAGTTCACAGGGCTCCGCAGATACGCAGTATTTT
.	TRBV9	.	TRBJ1-1	CASTSGGQNTEAFF	TGTGCCAGCACATCGGGAGGACAGAACACTGAAGCTTTCTTT
.	TRBV9	TRBD1	TRBJ2-5	CASSVAPLPGGGETQYF	TGTGCCAGCAGCGTAGCTCCCTTGCCAGGGGGTGGGGAGACCCAGTACTTC
.	TRBV7-2	TRBD2	TRBJ2-6	CAAGGAGVRGANVLTF	TGTGCCGCAGGCGGAGCGGGGGTACGTGGGGCCAACGTCCTGACTTTC
.	TRBV30	.	TRBJ1-5	CAWSSRVDQPQHF	TGTGCCTGGAGTAGTAGAGTTGATCAGCCCCAGCATTTT
.	TRBV5-6	.	TRBJ2-5	CASSLRETQYF	TGTGCCAGCAGTCTCAGGGAGACCCAGTACTTC
once	TRBV5-1	TRBD1	TRBJ1-2	CASSLGGTGDDYGYTF	TGCGCCAGCAGCTTGGGAGGGACAGGGGACGACTATGGCTACACCTTC
.	TRBV6-6	TRBD1	TRBJ2-5	CASSKPTGGQETQYF	TGTGCCAGCAGTAAACCCACAGGGGGGCAAGAGACCCAGTACTTC
.	TRBV11-1	TRBD1	TRBJ2-7	CASSPDRLPYEQYF	TGTGCCAGCAGCCCGGACAGGCTGCCCTACGAGCAGTACTTC
.	TRBV18	TRBD1	TRBJ1-2	CASSRLGKGAKVGGYTF	TGTGCCAGCTCACGCCTGGGAAAGGGGGCGAAGGTCGGTGGCTACACCTTC
.	TRBV13	.	TRBJ2-7	CASSLLSYEQYF	TGTGCCAGCAGCTTACTGAGCTACGAGCAGTACTTC
once	TRBV5-1	.	TRBJ2-7	CASSWGTPLDHEQYF	TGCGCCAGCAGCTGGGGGACTCCACTCGACCACGAGCAGTACTTC
.	TRBV30	TRBD2	TRBJ2-7	CAWSGPPREATGTSGRADPYEQYF	TGTGCCTGGAGTGGACCCCCCAGAGAGGCGACTGGGACTAGCGGGAGGGCCGATCCCTACGAGCAGTACTTC
.	TRBV5-1	TRBD1	TRBJ1-6	CASSLQGQAGSPLHF	TGCGCCAGCAGCTTGCAGGGACAGGCGGGTTCACCCCTCCACTTT
.	TRBV5-1	TRBD2	TRBJ2-5	CASSLTPSGEETQYF	TGCGCCAGCAGCCTGACCCCTAGCGGGGAAGAGACCCAGTACTTC
.	TRBV5-8	TRBD1	TRBJ2-1	CASSTGTVTPEQFF	TGTGCCAGCAGCACAGGGACAGTCACACCCGAGCAGTTCTTC